A selection of T cell receptor beta chains follows, all from one sample in a study of shared clonotypes between healthy human individuals. Profiling relied on immunoSEQ multiplex PCR, and the TCRdb table lists in-frame clones only, not all of them. The sample holds 2,100,000 or so clones, roughly 95% seen once. The sequenced material came from naive CD4+ T cells sorted from blood. Source of these receptors: a man aged 18 to 29 in good health. Both conserved end residues are part of each CDR3. The D gene is left open where the match is weak. Not every row has a clone size; where given, it reads once, few, many or a size class.

abundance: NA; j_gene: TRBJ2-5; v_gene: TRBV6-5; d_gene: TRBD1; len: 15; CDR3nt: TGTGCCAGCAGTTACTCCGGACAGGGGTGGGAGACCCAGTACTTC; CDR3aa: CASSYSGQGWETQYF
abundance: NA; j_gene: TRBJ2-7; v_gene: TRBV9; d_gene: TRBD1; len: 14; CDR3nt: TGTGCCAGCAGCCCCCAGGACAGGTTCGGCGAGCAGTACTTC; CDR3aa: CASSPQDRFGEQYF
abundance: once; j_gene: TRBJ2-7; v_gene: TRBV7-8; d_gene: NA; len: 12; CDR3nt: TGTGCCAGCAGCTTTCGAGGGAGCGAGCAGTACTTC; CDR3aa: CASSFRGSEQYF
abundance: NA; j_gene: TRBJ1-1; v_gene: TRBV5-1; d_gene: NA; len: 14; CDR3nt: TGCGCCAGCAGGGGAGGGGCCATGAACACTGAAGCTTTCTTT; CDR3aa: CASRGGAMNTEAFF
abundance: few; j_gene: TRBJ2-5; v_gene: TRBV2; d_gene: TRBD1; len: 16; CDR3nt: TGTGCCAGCAGTACAGACAGGGATAATCGTCGAGAGACCCAGTACTTC; CDR3aa: CASSTDRDNRRETQYF
abundance: NA; j_gene: TRBJ1-2; v_gene: TRBV30; d_gene: NA; len: 14; CDR3nt: TGTGCCTGGGCCTCTTTCGTTGGCGAACGGGGCTACACCTTC; CDR3aa: CAWASFVGERGYTF
abundance: NA; j_gene: TRBJ1-2; v_gene: TRBV5-4; d_gene: NA; len: 15; CDR3nt: TGTGCCAGCAGCTTTAGTCCCAGGGAGGGTTATGGCTACACCTTC; CDR3aa: CASSFSPREGYGYTF
abundance: few; j_gene: TRBJ2-4; v_gene: TRBV11-2; d_gene: NA; len: 13; CDR3nt: TGTGCCAGCATCTCGGGACTCCAAGGCATTCAGTACTTC; CDR3aa: CASISGLQGIQYF
abundance: NA; j_gene: TRBJ2-5; v_gene: TRBV25-1; d_gene: NA; len: 16; CDR3nt: TGTGCCAGCAGTGAATGGGGGTGGGGTAGACAAGAGACCCAGTACTTC; CDR3aa: CASSEWGWGRQETQYF
abundance: NA; j_gene: TRBJ2-3; v_gene: TRBV6-1; d_gene: NA; len: 15; CDR3nt: TGTGCCAGCGGCCCCATGTCGTCTAGCACAGATACGCAGTATTTT; CDR3aa: CASGPMSSSTDTQYF
abundance: once; j_gene: TRBJ2-2; v_gene: TRBV5-1; d_gene: NA; len: 13; CDR3nt: TGCGCCACCGCCATCAAGGGAACCGGGGAGCTGTTTTTT; CDR3aa: CATAIKGTGELFF
abundance: NA; j_gene: TRBJ2-2; v_gene: TRBV5-1; d_gene: TRBD2; len: 15; CDR3nt: TGCGCCAGCAGCTTGCGATCTAGCGGAGTAGGGGAGCTGTTTTTT; CDR3aa: CASSLRSSGVGELFF
abundance: NA; j_gene: TRBJ2-5; v_gene: TRBV5-1; d_gene: TRBD2; len: 14; CDR3nt: TGCGCCAGCAGGCTAGCGGAGCTACAAGAGACCCAGTACTTC; CDR3aa: CASRLAELQETQYF
abundance: NA; j_gene: TRBJ2-1; v_gene: TRBV4-2; d_gene: NA; len: 14; CDR3nt: TGTGCCAGCAGCCAATTCGAGGGGCGGGATGAGCAGTTCTTC; CDR3aa: CASSQFEGRDEQFF
abundance: NA; j_gene: TRBJ1-5; v_gene: TRBV6-5; d_gene: NA; len: 14; CDR3nt: TGTGCCAGCGGCTGGGGGGCGAGCAATCAGCCCCAGCATTTT; CDR3aa: CASGWGASNQPQHF
abundance: NA; j_gene: TRBJ1-2; v_gene: TRBV6-1; d_gene: NA; len: 12; CDR3nt: TGTGCCAGCAGTGAACTAGGCTATGGCTACACCTTC; CDR3aa: CASSELGYGYTF
abundance: NA; j_gene: TRBJ1-2; v_gene: TRBV25-1; d_gene: NA; len: 15; CDR3nt: TGTGCCAGCAGTCGGGGGACAACCCGCGGGGTGGGCTACACCTTC; CDR3aa: CASSRGTTRGVGYTF
abundance: NA; j_gene: TRBJ1-1; v_gene: TRBV2; d_gene: NA; len: 16; CDR3nt: TGTGCCAGCAGCAGAGAAGCCTCTTACCGGAACACTGAAGCTTTCTTT; CDR3aa: CASSREASYRNTEAFF
abundance: NA; j_gene: TRBJ1-3; v_gene: TRBV7-6; d_gene: NA; len: 14; CDR3nt: TGTGCCAGCAGCCCCGGACAGTCTGGAAACACCATATATTTT; CDR3aa: CASSPGQSGNTIYF
abundance: NA; j_gene: TRBJ2-3; v_gene: TRBV7-9; d_gene: TRBD2; len: 15; CDR3nt: TGTGCCAGCAGCCCATACGGGGGGGGAGCAGATACGCAGTATTTT; CDR3aa: CASSPYGGGADTQYF
abundance: NA; j_gene: TRBJ1-1; v_gene: TRBV5-1; d_gene: TRBD1; len: 15; CDR3nt: TGCGCCAGCAGCGCAGTGGGACAGGGCAACACTGAAGCTTTCTTT; CDR3aa: CASSAVGQGNTEAFF
abundance: NA; j_gene: TRBJ2-3; v_gene: TRBV9; d_gene: NA; len: 15; CDR3nt: TGTGCCAGCAGCGTAGTGGCGAGCGGCACAGATACGCAGTATTTT; CDR3aa: CASSVVASGTDTQYF